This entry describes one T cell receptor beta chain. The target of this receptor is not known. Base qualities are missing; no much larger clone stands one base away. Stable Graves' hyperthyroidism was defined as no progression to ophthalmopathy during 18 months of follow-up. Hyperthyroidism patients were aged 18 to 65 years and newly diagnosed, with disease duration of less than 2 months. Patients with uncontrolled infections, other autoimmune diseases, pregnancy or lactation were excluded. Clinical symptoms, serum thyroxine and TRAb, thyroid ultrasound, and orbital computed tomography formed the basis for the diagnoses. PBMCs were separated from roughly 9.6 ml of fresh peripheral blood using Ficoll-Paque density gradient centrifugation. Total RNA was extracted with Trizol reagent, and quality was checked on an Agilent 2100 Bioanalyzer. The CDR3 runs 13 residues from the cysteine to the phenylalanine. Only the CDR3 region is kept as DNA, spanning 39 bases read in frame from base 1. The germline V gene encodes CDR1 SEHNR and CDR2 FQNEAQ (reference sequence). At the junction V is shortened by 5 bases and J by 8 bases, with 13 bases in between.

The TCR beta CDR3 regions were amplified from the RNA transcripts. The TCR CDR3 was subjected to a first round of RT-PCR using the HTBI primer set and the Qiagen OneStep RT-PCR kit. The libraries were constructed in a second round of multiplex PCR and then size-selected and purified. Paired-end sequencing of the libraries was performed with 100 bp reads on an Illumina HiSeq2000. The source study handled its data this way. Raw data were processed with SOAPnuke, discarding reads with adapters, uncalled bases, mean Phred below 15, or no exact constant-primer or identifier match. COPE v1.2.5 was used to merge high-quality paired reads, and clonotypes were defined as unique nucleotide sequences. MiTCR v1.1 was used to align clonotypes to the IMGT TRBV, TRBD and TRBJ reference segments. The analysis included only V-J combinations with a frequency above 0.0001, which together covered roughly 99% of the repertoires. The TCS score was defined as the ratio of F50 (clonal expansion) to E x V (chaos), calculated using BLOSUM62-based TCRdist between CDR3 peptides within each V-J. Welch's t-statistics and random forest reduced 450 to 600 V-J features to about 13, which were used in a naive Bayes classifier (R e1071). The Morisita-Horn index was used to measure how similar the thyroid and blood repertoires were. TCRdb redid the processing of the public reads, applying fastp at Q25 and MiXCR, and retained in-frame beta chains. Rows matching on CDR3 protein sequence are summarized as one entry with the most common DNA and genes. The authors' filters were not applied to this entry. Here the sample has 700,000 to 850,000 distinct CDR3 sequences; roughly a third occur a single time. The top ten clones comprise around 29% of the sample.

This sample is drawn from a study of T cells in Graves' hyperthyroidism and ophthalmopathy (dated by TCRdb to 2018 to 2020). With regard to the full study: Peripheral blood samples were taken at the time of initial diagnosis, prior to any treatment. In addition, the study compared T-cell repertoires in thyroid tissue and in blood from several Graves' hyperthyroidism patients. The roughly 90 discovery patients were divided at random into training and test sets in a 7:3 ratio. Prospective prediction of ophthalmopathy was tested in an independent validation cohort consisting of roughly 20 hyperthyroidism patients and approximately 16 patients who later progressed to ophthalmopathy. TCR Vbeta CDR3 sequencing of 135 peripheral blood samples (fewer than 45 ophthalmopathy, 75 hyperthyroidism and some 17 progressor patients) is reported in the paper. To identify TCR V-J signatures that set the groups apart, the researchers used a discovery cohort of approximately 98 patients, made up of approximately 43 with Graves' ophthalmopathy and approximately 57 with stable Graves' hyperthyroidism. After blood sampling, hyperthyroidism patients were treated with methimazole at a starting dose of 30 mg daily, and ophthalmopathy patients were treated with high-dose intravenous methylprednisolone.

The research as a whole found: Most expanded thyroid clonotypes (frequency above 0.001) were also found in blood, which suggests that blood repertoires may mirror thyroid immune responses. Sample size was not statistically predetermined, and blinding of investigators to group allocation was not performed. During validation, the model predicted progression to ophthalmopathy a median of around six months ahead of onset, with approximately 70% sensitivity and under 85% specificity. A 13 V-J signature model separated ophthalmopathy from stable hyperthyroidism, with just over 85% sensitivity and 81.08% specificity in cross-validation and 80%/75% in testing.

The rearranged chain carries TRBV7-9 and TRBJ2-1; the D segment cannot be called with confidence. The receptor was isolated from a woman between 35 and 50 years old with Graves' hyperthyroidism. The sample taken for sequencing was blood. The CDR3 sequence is CASSPSPRDEQFF. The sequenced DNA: TGTGCCAGCAGCCCCTCCCCCCGGGATGAGCAGTTCTTC.